The 20 T cell receptor beta chains listed next were all sequenced from one sample in a study of T-cell reconstitution after alpha-beta-depleted transplantation in children. Unique molecular identifiers were incorporated during preparation of the TCRbeta library. TCRdb reprocessed the PCR reads via MiXCR and lists one record per CDR3 protein. The sample has about 980,000 distinct CDR3 sequences; about 26% are singletons. The sample in question was PBMCs, mostly from graft donor cells, obtained 360 days after TCRalphabeta/CD19-depleted stem cell transplant. Source of these receptors: a boy less than two years old who had a stem cell transplant for SCID, so the T cells may come from the graft donor.

The chain uses TRBV7-2 and TRBJ2-3, with D uncertain. CDR1 and CDR2 (germline): SGHTA, FQGNSA. The CDR3 sequence is 14 residues long. Trimming shortened V by 1 base and J by 4 bases, and 9 bases separated the two germline ends. The CDR3 reads CASSLELIADTQYF. In nucleotides, the CDR3 is TGTGCCAGCAGCTTAGAACTAATTGCAGATACGCAGTATTTT.

This clonotype was observed a handful of times. The chain joins TRBV13 to TRBJ2-2; D gene unclear. Trimming stripped 5 bases from V and 6 bases from J, with 10 bases between. CDR3 length equals 13 residues. Looked up from germline, CDR1 is PRHDT and CDR2 is FYEKMQ (reference sequence). CDR3 protein: CASSATPAGELFF. The CDR3 nucleotides are TGTGCCAGCAGCGCGACGCCGGCCGGGGAGCTGTTTTTT.

The rearrangement joins TRBV28 to TRBJ2-5; possible D gene TRBD1, 6 bases. This CDR3 contains 16 residues. Per germline, CDR1 MDHEN and CDR2 SYDVKM. V was clipped by 2 bases and J by 5 bases, with 18 bases between them. The CDR3 DNA reads TGTGCCAGCAGTTTAGGGTTCAGGGGATGGGAGGAGACCCAGTACTTC. Translating it yields CASSLGFRGWEETQYF.

CDR3 coding DNA: TGTGCCACCAGTGGGCCAGGGAACACTGAAGCTTTCTTT. This gives the protein CATSGPGNTEAFF. The chain recombines TRBV24-1 with TRBJ1-1; D not certain. CDR3 length: 13 amino acids. Germline loops: CDR1 KGHDR, CDR2 SFDVKD. Trimming stripped 5 bases from V and 1 base from J, with 7 bases between.

This clonotype was recorded a few times. V is TRBV7-9 and J is TRBJ2-7; D gene unclear. The germline gives CDR1 SEHNR, CDR2 FQNEAQ (reference sequence). This CDR3 is built from 14 residues. V was pared by 1 base and J by 5 bases, with 12 bases between. CDR3: CASSLGSPADEQYF. CDR3 sequence (DNA): TGTGCCAGCAGCTTAGGGAGTCCCGCCGACGAGCAGTACTTC. Combining the CDR3 with reference TRBV7-9 and TRBJ2-7 gives the whole variable domain DTGVSQNPRHKITKRGQNVTFRCDPISEHNRLYWYRQTLGQGPEFLTYFQNEAQLEKSRLLSDRFSAERPKGSFSTLEIQRTEQGDSAMYLCASSLGSPADEQYFGPGTRLTVT.

J is TRBJ2-7 and V is TRBV12-3 or TRBV12-4; tentative D call: TRBD1 (7 bases). CDR3 size: 15 residues. V gave up 3 bases and J gave up 5 bases, with 17 bases separating them. The CDR3 is CASSFRAGGGHEQYF. The DNA for the CDR3 is TGTGCCAGCAGTTTTAGAGCAGGGGGAGGCCACGAGCAGTACTTC.

This clonotype turned up a few times. The genes are TRBV10-3 and TRBJ2-3; possible D gene TRBD2, 6 bases. The CDR3 sequence is 15 residues long. The germline gives CDR1 ENHRY, CDR2 SYGVKD. Trimming took off 8 bases at V and 0 bases at J, with 15 bases between the two ends. The CDR3 loop is CAIGKSGGSTDTQYF. Here the CDR3 DNA reads TGTGCCATCGGTAAGAGCGGAGGGAGCACAGATACGCAGTATTTT.

CDR3 loop: CASSRRTDTDTQYF. Here the CDR3 DNA reads TGTGCCAGCTCACGCCGGACAGACACAGATACGCAGTATTTT. The genes are TRBV18 and TRBJ2-3; D is possibly TRBD1 (6 bases). The germline V gene has CDR1 KGHSH and CDR2 LQKENI. This CDR3 has 14 amino acids. V was pared by 4 bases and J by 2 bases, with 10 bases between.

The chain uses TRBV20-1 and TRBJ2-1; possible D gene TRBD2, 5 bases. Between the trimmed V and J ends, which lost 5 bases and 9 bases, there was a span of 20 bases. Germline V gives CDR1 DFQATT, CDR2 SNEGSKA (reference sequence). This CDR3 has 14 residues. The CDR3 DNA sequence: TGCAGTGCTGAGGAGGTGATAGGTGTAACTGAGCAGTTCTTC. Translating it yields CSAEEVIGVTEQFF.

The chain employs TRBV12-3 or TRBV12-4 and TRBJ1-2; unclear D gene. V was shortened by 5 bases and J by 7 bases, with 11 bases between the two germline ends. The CDR3 length is 12 residues. This CDR3 is CASSPGWSGYTF. The CDR3 coding sequence is TGTGCCAGCAGTCCCGGCTGGAGTGGCTACACCTTC.

The chain joins TRBV27 to TRBJ2-4, with D maybe TRBD1 (5 bases). This CDR3 region has 15 residues. CDR1 and CDR2 (germline): MNHEY, SMNVEV (reference sequence). The V gene lost 6 bases and the J gene lost 0 bases, with 12 bases spanning the gap. For the CDR3, the DNA is TGTGCCAGCAGGACCGACAGACTAGCCAAAAACATTCAGTACTTC. Its protein is CASRTDRLAKNIQYF.

Here the CDR3 DNA reads TGCGCCAGCAAGGAGGTTTGGGCAGGGAACTATGGCTACACCTTC. Its protein is CASKEVWAGNYGYTF. This chain connects TRBV5-1 to TRBJ1-2; the D gene is possibly TRBD1 (5 bases). The V end lost 6 bases, the J end lost 2 bases, and 17 bases lay between the germline ends. There are 15 residues in the CDR3. The germline V gene encodes CDR1 SGHRS and CDR2 YFSETQ.

This clonotype was counted once. This chain links TRBV5-1 with TRBJ2-5, with 10 bases matching TRBD1. After removal of 6 bases from V and 6 bases from J, the junction contained 14 bases not matched to a gene. Germline CDR1 and CDR2: SGHRS and YFSETQ. The CDR3 sequence is 16 residues long. The CDR3, as DNA: TGCGCCAGCACCCGCGTCCGGACAGGGGGAGGGAAGACCCAGTACTTC. This translates into CASTRVRTGGGKTQYF.

This clonotype was detected a few times. The chain uses TRBV20-1 and TRBJ2-3; 8 bases map to TRBD2. V dropped 5 bases and J dropped 2; count of bases not matched to a gene: 6. Germline V gene sequence: CDR1 DFQATT, CDR2 SNEGSKA (reference sequence). This CDR3 comprises 14 residues. CDR3 residues: CSAPKRGPTDTQYF. The DNA for the CDR3 is TGCAGTGCTCCCAAGCGGGGGCCCACAGATACGCAGTATTTT.

This clonotype turned up a few times. The CDR3 sequence is CSARTGGLGRDSGNTIYF. CDR3 coding DNA: TGCAGTGCTAGAACAGGGGGCTTGGGCCGGGACTCTGGAAACACCATATATTTT. This chain links TRBV20-1 with TRBJ1-3, with TRBD1 matching 9 bases. V was pared by 2 bases and J by 0 bases, with 11 bases of the junction left unmatched. Germline V gene sequence: CDR1 DFQATT, CDR2 SNEGSKA (reference sequence). The CDR3 loop spans 18 amino acids.

V usage is TRBV7-6 and J usage is TRBJ2-1; D uncertain. The germline CDR1 and CDR2 sequences are SGHVS and FNYEAQ. The V end lost 4 bases, the J end lost 5 bases, and 18 bases lay between the germline ends. The CDR3 covers 16 residues. CDR3 region: CASSYEQNLINNEQFF. Here the CDR3 DNA reads TGTGCCAGCAGCTATGAACAGAACTTAATTAACAATGAGCAGTTCTTC.

This chain links TRBV7-2 with TRBJ2-1, with TRBD2 matching 7 bases. The CDR3 has 16 amino acids. Trimming removed 5 bases from V and 3 bases from J; junction bases left unmatched: 10. In germline, CDR1 is SGHTA, CDR2 FQGNSA. The CDR3 bases are TGTGCCAGCAGCCCTCCAGGGCTAGCGGACTACAATGAGCAGTTCTTC. This encodes CASSPPGLADYNEQFF.

The genes are TRBV5-1 and TRBJ2-5; TRBD2 aligns across 8 bases. The CDR3 sequence is 16 residues long. Germline V gene lookup returns CDR1 SGHRS and CDR2 YFSETQ. Trimming at V came to 0 bases and at J to 5 bases, leaving 9 bases not matched to a gene. CDR3 bases: TGCGCCAGCAGCTTGGCCCGGGGGGGCCCCCTGGAGACCCAGTACTTC. Protein: CASSLARGGPLETQYF.

In its sample, this clonotype was seen a few times. The V call is TRBV7-9, the J call TRBJ2-3; no clear D. The CDR3 totals 15 residues. The V end was cut by 4 bases, the J end by 1 base, with 12 bases between. Germline loops: CDR1 SEHNR, CDR2 FQNEAQ (reference sequence). The CDR3 protein is CASSSSSGGTDTQYF. The CDR3 nucleotides read TGTGCCAGCAGCTCCAGTTCAGGTGGCACAGATACGCAGTATTTT.

The chain couples TRBV7-6 to TRBJ2-5; D is undetermined. V lost 1 base to trimming and J lost 7 bases, with 19 bases between them. This CDR3 is 16 amino acids long. The germline V gene encodes CDR1 SGHVS and CDR2 FNYEAQ. CDR3 in DNA: TGTGCCAGCAGCTTAGAAAGTCGATCGGTGTTAGGGACCCAGTACTTC. Translated: CASSLESRSVLGTQYF.